These 4 T cell receptor beta chains were all obtained from the same sample, sequenced in a study of blood T cell repertoires in COVID-19. Method: immunoSEQ multiplex PCR; TCRdb's copy keeps in-frame clones and lacks some. The sample holds tens of thousands of clones; around 82% are singletons and the top ten take around 4.9%. The sample consisted of peripheral blood. These receptors were obtained from a human donor in a cohort sampled during active COVID-19.

The genes are TRBV11-3 and TRBJ2-1; D uncertain. This CDR3 has 14 residues. V was clipped by 0 bases and J by 4 bases, with 7 bases between them. Germline CDR1 is SGHNT and CDR2 is YENEEA. CDR3 in amino acids: CASSLDGYYNEQFF. CDR3 DNA sequence: TGTGCCAGCAGCTTAGACGGTTATTACAATGAGCAGTTCTTC.

The CDR3 nucleotides read TGTGCCTGGAGTGTACCAAGCGGGGGGGCAGGAGATACGCAGTATTTT. This sequence encodes CAWSVPSGGAGDTQYF. The V call is TRBV30, the J call TRBJ2-3; TRBD2 agrees at 10 bases. Germline V gives CDR1 GTSNPN, CDR2 SVGIG (reference sequence). V shed 0 bases and J 5 bases; nucleotides not matched to a gene: 8. CDR3 length equals 16 residues.

The CDR3 loop reads CASSPTGTALYEQYF. The CDR3 coding sequence is TGTGCCAGCAGCCCTACCGGGACAGCACTCTACGAGCAGTACTTC. The chain is built from TRBV3-1 (or the pseudogene TRBV3-2) and TRBJ2-7, with 7 positions matching TRBD1. The CDR3 spans 15 residues. Looked up from germline, CDR1 is LGHDT and CDR2 is YNNKEL (reference sequence). After removal of 4 bases from V and 3 bases from J, the junction contained 9 bases not matched to a gene.

This clone was seen once. This chain joins TRBV30 and TRBJ2-7; TRBD1 aligns across 8 bases. The V gene's germline CDR1 is GTSNPN and CDR2 SVGIG (reference sequence). With V trimmed by 0 bases and J by 4 bases, 14 bases remained unmatched. The CDR3 spans 17 residues. CDR3 bases: TGTGCCTGGAGTGTATCGGCAGGGGGCGCAATTGTATACGAGCAGTACTTC. Residues: CAWSVSAGGAIVYEQYF.